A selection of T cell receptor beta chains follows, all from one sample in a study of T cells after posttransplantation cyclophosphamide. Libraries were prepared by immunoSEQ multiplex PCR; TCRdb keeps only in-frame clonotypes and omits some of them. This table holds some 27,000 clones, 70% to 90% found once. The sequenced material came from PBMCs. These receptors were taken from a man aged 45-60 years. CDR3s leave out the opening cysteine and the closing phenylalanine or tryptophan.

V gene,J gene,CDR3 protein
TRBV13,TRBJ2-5,ASSFPPGQHQETQY
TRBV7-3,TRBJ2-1,ASSLDSYNEQF
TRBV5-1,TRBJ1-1,ASSLSPGQGQKAF
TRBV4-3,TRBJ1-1,ASSQEYGLANTEAF
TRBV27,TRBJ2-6,ASSLAGTYVSGANVLT
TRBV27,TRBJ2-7,ASSPPGLRPEQY
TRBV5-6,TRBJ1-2,ASSSIGPNYGYT
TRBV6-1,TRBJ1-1,ASRGASRTEAF
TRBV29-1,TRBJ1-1,SVYSRGSEAF
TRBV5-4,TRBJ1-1,ASSMAVNTEAF
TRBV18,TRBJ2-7,ASSLTGILYEQY
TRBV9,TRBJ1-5,ASSVDQGIQPQH
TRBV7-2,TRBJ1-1,ASSLGGYTTALNTEAF
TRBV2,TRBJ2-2,ASSEVRGAAGELF
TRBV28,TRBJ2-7,ASSLGLAVYEQY
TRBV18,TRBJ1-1,ASSPGGLNTEAF
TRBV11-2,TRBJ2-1,ASSLTSGRREQF
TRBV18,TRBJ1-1,ASSPPSRSYTEAF
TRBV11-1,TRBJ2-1,ASSLAGTGIDEQF
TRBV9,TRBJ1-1,ASTRSMNTEAF
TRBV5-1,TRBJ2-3,ASSWGAGGRNEDTQY
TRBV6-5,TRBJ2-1,ASATRGLAGDEQF
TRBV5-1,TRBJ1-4,ASSLTGGNNNEKLF
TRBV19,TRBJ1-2,ASSMSAGNYYGYT
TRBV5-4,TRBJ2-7,ASSHSGSYEQY
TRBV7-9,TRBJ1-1,ASSTLERPTEAF
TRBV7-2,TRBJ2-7,ASSLGAGGSYERY
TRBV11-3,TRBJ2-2,ASSPLYGELF
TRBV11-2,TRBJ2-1,ASSLASGGDNEQF
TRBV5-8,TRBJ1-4,ASSYPRGTGEDEKLF
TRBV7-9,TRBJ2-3,ASSGRVTDTQY
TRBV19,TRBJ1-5,ASSTVSRGQPQH
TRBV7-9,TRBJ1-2,ASSLVDGTYGYT
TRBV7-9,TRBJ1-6,ASRMGPVYNSPLH
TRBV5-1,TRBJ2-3,ASSLVNSPPTVY
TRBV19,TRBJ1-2,ASSMGTGRVYGYT
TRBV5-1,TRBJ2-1,ASSLLGQGADEQF
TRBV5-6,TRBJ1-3,ASSLTGGNTIY
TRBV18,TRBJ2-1,ASSLSFQTGGDEQF
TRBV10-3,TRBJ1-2,AISDWQNYGYT
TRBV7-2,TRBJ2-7,ASSLERVYEQY
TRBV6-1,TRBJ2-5,ASSEYTGKETQY
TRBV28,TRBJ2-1,ASSLLAGSYNEQF